This T cell receptor beta chain was observed in a study of T cells in narcolepsy listed by TCRdb under 2018. Some background on the complete study: Healthy control donors were enrolled in the study alongside patients who had narcolepsy type 1 or type 2 (NT1, NT2). The study used TCR Vbeta sequencing to track clonotypes in blood and CSF while looking for autoreactive T cells in narcolepsy patients that target self-antigens of hypocretin neurons (hypocretin, TRIB2). Summary of the overall study and its limitations: Numbers of sequenced blood memory CD4+ clonotypes were comparable, averaging around 40,000 in patients and some 33,000 in controls. Some blood memory CD4+ repertoires from patients and controls contained no sequences matching autoreactive T cell clones. Plots comparing CSF and blood CD4+ T cell clonotypes from the same patient highlighted HCRT-specific and TRIB2-specific autoreactive clonotypes. Autoreactive clonotypes were reported to be detected serially in the blood of the same patients and of different patients, but not in the blood of healthy controls.

Worth noting for this clone: Its antigen specificity is not known. Base quality data are lacking; no much larger clone is found one base away.

For TCR Vbeta sequencing, memory CD4+ T cells were sorted ex vivo from the peripheral blood of narcolepsy patients and healthy controls. The library relied on the immunoSEQ multiplex PCR assay. TCRdb took this table from immuneACCESS and kept in-frame rearrangements with V and J called. Such tables lack part of the clones; where checked against another copy, unresolved V genes explain under half of the gap, and the rest is unexplained. This sample comprises over 25,000 clones, roughly 86% of them detected only once. The ten largest account for around 1% of the sample. The cysteine opens and the phenylalanine closes a CDR3 of 16 amino acids. Only the CDR3 portion is preserved as DNA: 48 bases, with reading frame beginning at the first base. The germline V end is reduced by 5 bases and the J end by 0 bases; junction bases left unmatched: 7. In the germline V gene (reference sequence), CDR1 corresponds to SEHNR and CDR2 to FQNEAQ.

In this chain, TRBV7-9 is recombined with TRBJ2-7, and 10 junctional nucleotides match TRBD1. This TCR was sampled from a human donor in good health. The sample comprised memory (CD45RA-) CD4+ T cells from blood. The cell subset or site label, read with the paper, signifies: memory T cells sorted ex vivo from peripheral blood. The CDR3 region: CASSEAGQGSSYEQYF. The bases read TGTGCCAGCAGCGAAGCGGGACAGGGGTCCTCCTACGAGCAGTACTTC.